Listed here is a single TCR beta chain. Its antigen remains unidentified. Germline loops: CDR1 SGDLS, CDR2 YYNGEE. V gave up 4 bases and J gave up 2 bases, with 13 bases separating them. This CDR3 comprises 14 residues. These data are taken from a study of beta chain features in type 1 diabetes. Study-wide findings and caveats: Individuals with type 1 diabetes displayed fewer insertions and more deletions at VDJ junctions. TCRB CDR3s from Type 1 diabetes patients were moderately but significantly shorter in all four CD4+ subsets.

Researchers reported sorting CD4+ naive, central memory, regulatory and stem cell-like memory cells via CD45RO/CCR7/CD25/CD127/CD95/CD27. Purities in excess of 95% were seen in all sorted populations. Of the isolated RNA, all was reverse transcribed, and so the sequenced material was expressed TCRB transcripts. Libraries were prepared by immunoSEQ multiplex PCR; TCRdb keeps only in-frame clonotypes and omits some of them. The sample yields about 470,000 clones, roughly 30% seen once. The chain has TRBV9 and TRBJ2-7; maybe TRBD1 (5 bases). This TCR came from a man aged 18 to 29 in good health. Sequencing used naive CD4+ T cells from blood. CDR3 nucleotides: TGTGCCAGCAGCCTAGAGGTCAGGGCCTACGAGCAGTACTTC. Amino acid sequence: CASSLEVRAYEQYF.